Sequencing of this T cell receptor beta chain was carried out in a study of T cells expressing NK-cell markers. Broader study findings: For about six donors, the dominant NKG2C+ clonotypes made up about 1.0-8% of their CD8+ T cells.

CDR3 length: 13 amino acids. The TCR beta cDNA came from 5'RACE template switching with UMIs. No DNA is given; TCRdb re-called the 5' RACE reads and lists each CDR3 protein once. The clone table shows about 400,000 distinct CDR3 sequences, with the ten largest holding about 10%. On this clonotype itself: The antigen is not known.

This rearrangement joins TRBV12-3 or TRBV12-4 to TRBJ1-5; with no DNA, the TCRdb D assignment of TRBD1 cannot be verified. Input material: blood T cells: a sorted CD56 or NKG2C T cell subset, CD4+ or CD8+ T cells, or bulk PBMC T cells (not recorded which). The sequence came from a woman between 50 and 59 years old in good health. The CDR3 sequence is CASRKRGLWPQHF.